Each of the 9 T cell receptor beta chains below was sequenced from the same sample in a study of T cells in Graves' hyperthyroidism and ophthalmopathy (dated by TCRdb to the late 2010s). The library was produced with multiplex PCR. Sequencing was carried out with an Illumina HiSeq 2000. Amplification of TCR beta CDR3 regions was carried out from RNA transcripts. For the first round of RT-PCR on the TCR CDR3, the HTBI primer set was used together with the Qiagen OneStep RT-PCR kit. TCRdb applied fastp at Q25 and MiXCR to the public reads, then kept only in-frame beta chains. Every entry covers one CDR3 protein and lists the most common genes and DNA from its rows. The sample table contains roughly 570,000 distinct CDR3 sequences; only one count was recorded for roughly 46% of them. Around 20% of the sample belongs to the ten largest clones. Input material: peripheral blood or thyroid tissue (not recorded which). These receptor sequences come from an adult woman with Graves' disease, either hyperthyroidism or ophthalmopathy (not recorded which).

V gene TRBV7-9 combines with J gene TRBJ1-3; D call uncertain. Germline V lookup: CDR1 SEHNR, CDR2 FQNEAQ (reference sequence). Trimming left V 0 bases short and J 3 bases short, with 9 bases between. The CDR3 runs 15 residues. The CDR3, as DNA: TGTGCCAGCAGCTTAGCGCGGGTCCATGGAAACACCATATATTTT. Its protein is CASSLARVHGNTIYF.

The chain links TRBV7-9 to TRBJ1-1, with TRBD1 matching over 7 bases. Unmatched junction bases numbered 7, after V lost 6 bases and J lost 6 bases. The CDR3 is made up of 13 amino acids. Germline assignment: CDR1 SEHNR and CDR2 FQNEAQ (reference sequence). CDR3 sequence (DNA): TGTGCCAGCAGTCCTGACAGGGATTCTGAAGCTTTCTTT. Encoded protein: CASSPDRDSEAFF. The whole variable domain, filled in from reference TRBV7-9 and TRBJ1-1, reads DTGVSQNPRHKITKRGQNVTFRCDPISEHNRLYWYRQTLGQGPEFLTYFQNEAQLEKSRLLSDRFSAERPKGSFSTLEIQRTEQGDSAMYLCASSPDRDSEAFFGQGTRLTVV.

This clonotype has more than one count but fewer than ten. This chain joins TRBV29-1 and TRBJ2-2, with 10 bases identical to TRBD2. This CDR3 contains 15 residues. Trimming removed 3 bases from V and 2 bases from J; junction bases left unmatched: 3. CDR1 is SQVTM, CDR2 ANQGSEA, per germline. CDR3 nucleotide sequence: TGCAGCGTTGAGTCTAGCGGGAGAAACACCGGGGAGCTGTTTTTT. Protein: CSVESSGRNTGELFF.

This clonotype was detected a few times. The chain carries TRBV29-1 and TRBJ2-5, with D tentatively TRBD2 (7 bases). This CDR3 is built from 12 residues. V was cut by 6 bases and J by 7 bases, with 15 bases left in between. Germline CDR1 reads SQVTM; CDR2 reads ANQGSEA. The CDR3 sequence is CSVDYREGTQYF. The CDR3 coding sequence is TGCAGCGTGGACTACAGGGAGGGGACCCAGTACTTC. The whole variable domain, filled in from reference TRBV29-1 and TRBJ2-5, reads SAVISQKPSRDICQRGTSLTIQCQVDSQVTMMFWYRQQPGQSLTLIATANQGSEATYESGFVIDKFPISRPNLTFSTLTVSNMSPEDSSIYLCSVDYREGTQYFGPGTRLLVL.

The rearrangement joins TRBV10-3 to TRBJ2-7; D remains ambiguous. Germline V gives CDR1 ENHRY, CDR2 SYGVKD. V lost 2 bases and J lost 2, with 7 bases in between. The CDR3 spans 13 residues. The CDR3 region has the DNA TGTGCCATCAGTGAGGAGGTCACCTACGAGCAGTACTTC. Protein sequence: CAISEEVTYEQYF.

J is TRBJ1-1 and V is TRBV5-4; D is unclear. The ends were cut back, 4 bases at V and 5 bases at J, with 15 bases in the middle. CDR3 length: 14 residues. The germline V gene encodes CDR1 SGHNT and CDR2 YYREEE (reference sequence). The CDR3 protein is CASSAGPEGTEAFF. The CDR3 DNA is TGTGCCAGCAGCGCCGGGCCGGAGGGAACTGAAGCTTTCTTT.

The chain combines TRBV7-2 with TRBJ2-5, with 11 bases lining up with TRBD1. After removal of 3 bases from V and 4 bases from J, the junction contained 4 bases not matched to a gene. Germline V gives CDR1 SGHTA, CDR2 FQGNSA. The CDR3 extends over 15 amino acids. In DNA, the CDR3 is TGTGCCAGCAGCTTGGGCGGGACAGGGGGAGAGACCCAGTACTTC. Translated, it gives CASSLGGTGGETQYF.

This clonotype has a count of ten or more. The rearrangement links TRBV4-1 to TRBJ1-3; D is uncertain. The V end was cut by 1 base, the J end by 10 bases, with 8 bases between. CDR1 and CDR2 (germline): MGHRA, YSYEKL. The CDR3 extends over 12 amino acids. This CDR3 is CASSQVMGTIYF. The CDR3 DNA reads TGCGCCAGCAGCCAAGTGATGGGGACCATATATTTT.

With regard to this clonotype: This may arise from a read error, as a much more abundant clone is one base away. This chain connects TRBV29-1 to TRBJ2-5; 7 bases line up with TRBD1. The CDR3 sequence is 12 residues long. J lost 4 bases, V lost 7 bases, and 6 bases had no gene match. Germline CDR1 is SQVTM and CDR2 is ANQGSEA. CDR3 in DNA: TGCAGCGGCCGGGCAGGGGGAGAGACCCAGTACTTC. Encoded protein: CSGRAGGETQYF.